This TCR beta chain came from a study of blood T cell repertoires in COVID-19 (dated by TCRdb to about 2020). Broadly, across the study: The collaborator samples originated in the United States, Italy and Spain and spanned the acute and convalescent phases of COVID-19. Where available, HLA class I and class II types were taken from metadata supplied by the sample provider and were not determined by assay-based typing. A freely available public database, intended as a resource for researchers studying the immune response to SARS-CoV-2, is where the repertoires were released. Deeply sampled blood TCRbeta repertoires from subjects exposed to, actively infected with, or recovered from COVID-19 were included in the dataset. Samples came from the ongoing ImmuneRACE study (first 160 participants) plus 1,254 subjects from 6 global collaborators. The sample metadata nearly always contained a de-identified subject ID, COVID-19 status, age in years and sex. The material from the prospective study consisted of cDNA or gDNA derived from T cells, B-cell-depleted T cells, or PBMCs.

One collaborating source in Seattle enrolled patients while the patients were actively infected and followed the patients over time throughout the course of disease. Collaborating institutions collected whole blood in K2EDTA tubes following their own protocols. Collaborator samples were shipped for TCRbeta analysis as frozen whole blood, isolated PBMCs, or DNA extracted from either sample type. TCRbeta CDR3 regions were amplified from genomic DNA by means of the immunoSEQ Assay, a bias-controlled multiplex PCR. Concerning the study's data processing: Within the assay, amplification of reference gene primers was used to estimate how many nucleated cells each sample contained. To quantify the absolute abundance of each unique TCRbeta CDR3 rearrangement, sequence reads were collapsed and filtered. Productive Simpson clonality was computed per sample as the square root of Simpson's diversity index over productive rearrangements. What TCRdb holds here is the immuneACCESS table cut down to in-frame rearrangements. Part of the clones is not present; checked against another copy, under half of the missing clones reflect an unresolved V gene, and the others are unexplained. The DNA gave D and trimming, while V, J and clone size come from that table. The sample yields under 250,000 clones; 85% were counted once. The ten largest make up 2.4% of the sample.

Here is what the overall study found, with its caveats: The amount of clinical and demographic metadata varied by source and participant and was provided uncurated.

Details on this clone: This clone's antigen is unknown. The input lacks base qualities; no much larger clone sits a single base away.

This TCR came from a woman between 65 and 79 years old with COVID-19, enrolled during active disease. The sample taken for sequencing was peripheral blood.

CDR3 sequence: CASTRTGANYGYTF. The DNA sequence is as follows: TGTGCCAGCACACGGACAGGGGCGAACTATGGCTACACCTTC. The chain joins TRBV27 to TRBJ1-2; 9 bases in the middle match TRBD1. The cysteine opens and the phenylalanine closes a CDR3 of 14 amino acids. Of all the DNA, just the CDR3 is kept, 42 bases in frame from base 1. Clipping removes 7 bases from V and 2 bases from J, with 5 as the unmatched junction base count. CDR1 and CDR2 (MNHEY, SMNVEV) derive from the germline V gene (reference sequence).